Presented here are 14 T cell receptor beta chains from one specimen sequenced in a study of Tregs in tolerant kidney transplant recipients. Sequenced by immunoSEQ multiplex PCR; TCRdb stores in-frame clones only, minus some. The sample features under 40,000 clones, with around an eighth in its top ten. Sample: CD8+ T cells from blood, taken before the transplant. All receptors come from a human donor who received a combined kidney and bone marrow transplant.

Comment on this clone: The read falls 3 residues short of the CDR3 end, and the missing part is taken from the germline J gene. V and J are TRBV30 and TRBJ2-2, with 11 bases aligning to TRBD1. The CDR3 spans 15 residues. V shed 2 bases and J 6 bases; nucleotides not matched to a gene: 5. Germline V gene sequence: CDR1 GTSNPN, CDR2 SVGIG (reference sequence). The sequenced CDR3 bases are TGTGCCTGGAGTTGGACAGGGGGCGCCCCCGGGGAG. Translated: CAWSWTGGAPGE. The entire CDR3 sequence reads CAWSWTGGAPGELFF.

In the case of this clone: The CDR3 is cut off 3 residues early in the read; its end comes from the germline J gene. This chain uses TRBV5-1 with TRBJ2-7; 14 nucleotides agree with TRBD2. CDR1 and CDR2 from the germline V gene are SGHRS and YFSETQ. The CDR3 has 17 amino acids. After removal of 4 bases from V and 5 bases from J, the junction contained 11 bases not matched to a gene. The part of the CDR3 DNA that was read is TGCGCCAGCAGCCCCGGGACTAGCGGGAGTTTAGCCCACGAG. Encoded protein: CASSPGTSGSLAHE. The CDR3, in full, reads CASSPGTSGSLAHEQYF.

On this clone: The sequence runs out 3 residues before the end of the CDR3; the remainder is reconstructed from the germline J gene. The chain recombines TRBV2 with TRBJ2-6; D is possibly TRBD1 (6 bases). The CDR3 length is 18 residues. V was shortened by 0 bases and J by 2 bases, with 14 bases between the two germline ends. Per germline, CDR1 SNHLY and CDR2 FYNNEI. The CDR3 bases that were read are TGTGCCAGCAGTGAAGCGGCCTACCCAGGGGCTGGGGCCAACGTC. This gives the protein CASSEAAYPGAGANV. The entire CDR3 protein reads CASSEAAYPGAGANVLTF.

About this clone itself: The read gets to within 3 residues of the CDR3 end, and the germline J gene fills in the rest. This rearrangement joins TRBV20-1 to TRBJ2-1; D is possibly TRBD2 (5 bases). Germline values: CDR1 DFQATT, CDR2 SNEGSKA (reference sequence). The germline V and J ends were trimmed by 0 bases and 4 bases, with 13 bases remaining between them. The CDR3 spans 15 residues. The sequenced part of the CDR3 DNA is TGCAGTGCTAGAGATGAGCGGACCCGTTACAATGAG. It translates to CSARDERTRYNE. The entire CDR3 is CSARDERTRYNEQFF.

In the case of this clone: The CDR3 end lies 3 residues beyond the end of the read and is filled in from the germline J gene. V usage is TRBV19 and J usage is TRBJ2-7; 13 bases line up with TRBD2. CDR3 length: 16 amino acids. CDR1 is LNHDA and CDR2 is SQIVND in the germline V gene (reference sequence). V shed 1 base, J shed 6 bases, and the junction held 6 bases outside the gene matches. The CDR3 reads CASSIAGLAGASEQYF. CDR3 bases read: TGTGCCAGTAGTATAGCCGGACTAGCGGGAGCCAGCGAG.

With respect to this clone: The read finishes 3 residues shy of the CDR3 end, and the germline J gene is used to complete it. The chain links TRBV23-1 to TRBJ1-2; D uncertain. TRBV23-1 counts as an open reading frame of uncertain function. CDR3 length: 14 amino acids. V was pared by 4 bases and J by 4 bases, with 13 bases between. CDR3 region: CASSRGSSSYGYTF. CDR3 DNA (partial): TGCGCCAGCAGTCGAGGCAGTTCCTCCTATGGC.

On this clone itself: The DNA ends 3 residues before the CDR3 does, and the rest of the CDR3 is filled in from the germline J gene. The chain links TRBV5-1 to TRBJ2-7; TRBD1 agrees at 7 bases. This CDR3 is built from 14 residues. V shed 1 base, J shed 5 bases, and the junction held 6 bases outside the gene matches. The germline CDR1 and CDR2 sequences are SGHRS and YFSETQ. CDR3: CASSLLDRSDEQYF. CDR3 DNA, as far as it was read: TGCGCCAGCAGCTTGTTGGACAGGTCCGACGAG.

As to this clone: Read coverage stops 3 residues before the CDR3 terminus; the germline J gene supplies the remainder. The chain has TRBV5-6 and TRBJ1-1; D ambiguous. The CDR3 is 14 residues long. V was shortened by 2 bases and J by 3 bases, with 11 bases between the two germline ends. Germline V gene sequence: CDR1 SGHDT, CDR2 YYEEEE. CDR3 DNA (partial): TGTGCCAGCAGCTTTGTCTCCGGGGACACTGAA. Amino acid sequence: CASSFVSGDTE. In full, the CDR3 is CASSFVSGDTEAFF.

Regarding this clone: The read gets to within 3 residues of the CDR3 end, and the germline J gene fills in the rest. The chain employs TRBV20-1 and TRBJ1-1, with D possibly being TRBD1 (5 bases). Deletions cut 2 bases from V and 5 bases from J, with 18 bases between. The CDR3 is 15 residues long. The germline V gene has CDR1 DFQATT and CDR2 SNEGSKA (reference sequence). The CDR3 DNA, read in part, is TGCAGTGCTAGACGGGAGAGATTCGAGGGGACTGAA. It specifies CSARRERFEGTE. The whole CDR3 protein is CSARRERFEGTEAFF.

As to this clone: The read finishes 3 residues shy of the CDR3 end, and the germline J gene is used to complete it. V gene TRBV5-1 combines with J gene TRBJ2-1, with D perhaps matching TRBD2 (5 bases). The CDR3 runs 13 residues. CDR1 and CDR2 (germline): SGHRS, YFSETQ. Trimming removed 0 bases at V and 6 bases at J, with 7 bases between. The CDR3 DNA, read in part, is TGCGCCAGCAGCTTGGCCGGGGTCAATGAG. Translating it yields CASSLAGVNE. The full-length CDR3 reads as CASSLAGVNEQFF.

A note on this clone: The read gets to within 3 residues of the CDR3 end, and the germline J gene fills in the rest. The V and J genes are TRBV7-8 and TRBJ2-1, with TRBD1 matching over 10 bases. With V trimmed by 5 bases and J by 4 bases, 14 bases remained unmatched. Germline V CDR1 and CDR2: SGHVS, FQNEAQ. This CDR3 has 18 amino acids. The CDR3 loop reads CASSHRQGAKRDYNEQFF. CDR3 DNA, as far as it was read: TGTGCCAGCAGCCATAGACAGGGGGCTAAGAGGGATTACAATGAG.

The CDR3 loop is CASSSGTNYNEQFF. CDR3 DNA, as far as it was read: TGTGCCAGTTCAAGCGGGACCAACTACAATGAG. J is TRBJ2-1 and V is TRBV19; 7 nucleotides match TRBD2. The sequence runs out 3 residues before the end of the CDR3; the remainder is reconstructed from the germline J gene. The CDR3 has 14 amino acids. CDR1 is LNHDA and CDR2 is SQIVND in the germline V gene (reference sequence). With 8 bases clipped from V and 3 bases from J, the junction kept 7 bases outside the gene matches.

In the case of this clone: The observed sequence ends 3 residues before the CDR3 terminus, with the missing tail filled in from the germline J gene. The chain has TRBV20-1 and TRBJ2-1; TRBD2 matches 8 bases. The CDR3 contains 15 residues. J gave up 4 bases and V 4 bases, and 9 bases lay outside the gene matches. Germline V lookup: CDR1 DFQATT, CDR2 SNEGSKA (reference sequence). The CDR3 spells CSAKAGVTDYNEQFF. Partial CDR3 DNA: TGCAGTGCTAAAGCGGGAGTGACGGATTACAATGAG.

As regards this clone: The read is 3 residues too short to cover the CDR3 end, so that end is filled in from the germline J gene. The chain carries TRBV20-1 and TRBJ2-1; TRBD2 agrees at 9 bases. The CDR3 runs 13 residues. The J segment lost 7 bases and the V segment lost 6 bases, leaving 7 bases of the junction unmatched. Germline lookup yields CDR1 DFQATT and CDR2 SNEGSKA (reference sequence). CDR3 sequence reads: CSAGGRVGNEQFF. CDR3 DNA, as far as it was read: TGCAGTGCCGGCGGGAGGGTAGGAAATGAG.